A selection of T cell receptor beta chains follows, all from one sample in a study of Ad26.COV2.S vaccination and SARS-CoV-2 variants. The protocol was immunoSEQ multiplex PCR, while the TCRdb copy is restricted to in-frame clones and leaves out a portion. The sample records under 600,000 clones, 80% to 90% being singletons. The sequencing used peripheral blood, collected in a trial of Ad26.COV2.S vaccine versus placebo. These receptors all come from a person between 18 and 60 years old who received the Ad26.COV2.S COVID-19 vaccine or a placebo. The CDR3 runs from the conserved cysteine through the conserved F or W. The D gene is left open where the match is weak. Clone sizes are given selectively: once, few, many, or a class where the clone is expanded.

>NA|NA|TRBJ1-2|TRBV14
CASSQGAGFYGYTF
TGTGCCAGCAGCCAGGGGGCCGGGTTCTATGGCTACACCTTC
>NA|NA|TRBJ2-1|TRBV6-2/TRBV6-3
CASSGGQGAYNEQFF
TGTGCCAGCAGTGGGGGGCAGGGAGCCTACAATGAGCAGTTCTTC
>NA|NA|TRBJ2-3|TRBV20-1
CSAPTRDTQYF
TGCAGTGCTCCTACCCGGGATACGCAGTATTTT
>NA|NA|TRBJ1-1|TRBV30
CAWRDKGLGEAFF
TGTGCCTGGAGAGACAAGGGGCTGGGTGAAGCTTTCTTT
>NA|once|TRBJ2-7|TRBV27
CATQGSSYEQYF
TGTGCCACCCAGGGGAGCTCCTACGAGCAGTACTTC
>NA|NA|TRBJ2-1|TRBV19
CASSTTGLGYNEQFF
TGTGCCAGTAGTACCACGGGGCTCGGCTACAATGAGCAGTTCTTC
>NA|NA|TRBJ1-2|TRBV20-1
CSASTGYGYTF
TGCAGTGCTAGCACAGGGTATGGCTACACCTTC
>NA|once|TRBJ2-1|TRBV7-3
CASSLNPDGANEQFF
TGTGCCAGCAGCTTAAACCCAGACGGAGCCAATGAGCAGTTCTTC
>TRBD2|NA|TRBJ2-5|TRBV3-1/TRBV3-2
CASSLGLAGAQETQYF
TGTGCCAGCAGCCTCGGACTAGCGGGAGCTCAAGAGACCCAGTACTTC
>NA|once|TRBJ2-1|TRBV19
CASSMGFGWNEQFF
TGTGCCAGTAGTATGGGGTTCGGGTGGAATGAGCAGTTCTTC
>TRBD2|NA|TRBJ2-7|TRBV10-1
CASSEGAGASYEQYF
TGCGCCAGCAGTGAAGGAGCGGGGGCTTCCTACGAGCAGTACTTC
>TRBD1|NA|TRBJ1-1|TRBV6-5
CASSYRGTTEAFF
TGTGCCAGCAGCTACAGGGGGACCACTGAAGCTTTCTTT
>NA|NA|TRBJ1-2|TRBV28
CASSLWGSNYGYTF
TGTGCCAGCAGTTTATGGGGCAGTAACTATGGCTACACCTTC
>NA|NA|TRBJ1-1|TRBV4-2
CASSQIFQEDTEAFF
TGTGCCAGCAGCCAAATCTTTCAGGAGGACACTGAAGCTTTCTTT
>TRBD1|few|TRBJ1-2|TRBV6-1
CASSDTGTDPWGYTF
TGTGCCAGCAGTGACACGGGGACAGACCCTTGGGGCTACACCTTC
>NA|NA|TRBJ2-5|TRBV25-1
CASSELDYPQETQYF
TGTGCCAGCAGTGAATTAGACTACCCCCAAGAGACCCAGTACTTC
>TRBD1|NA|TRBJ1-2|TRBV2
CASRGQGYHYGYTF
TGTGCCAGCAGAGGACAGGGCTATCACTATGGCTACACCTTC
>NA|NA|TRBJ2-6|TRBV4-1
CASSPGFSGANVLTF
TGCGCCAGCAGCCCAGGATTTTCTGGGGCCAACGTCCTGACTTTC